This TCR beta chain came from a study of blood T cell repertoires in COVID-19. Study information: COVID-19 samples, acute and convalescent, were from the United States, Italy and Spain. PBMCs, B-cell-depleted T cells, or T cells provided the cDNA or gDNA that made up the material.

Authors' processing steps: It was from reference gene primer amplification that nucleated cell counts were estimated. Sequencing was performed with immunoSEQ multiplex PCR; in TCRdb, only in-frame clones are kept and a portion is missing. The DNA gave D and trimming, while V, J and clone size come from that table. This table has about 140,000 clones, about 84% appearing once. This CDR3 comprises 12 residues. Germline V CDR1 and CDR2: MGHDK, SYGVNS. The chain employs TRBV25-1 and TRBJ2-7; 9 nucleotides match TRBD1. What was sequenced was peripheral blood. The TCR comes from a human donor in a cohort sampled during active COVID-19. CDR3 coding DNA: TGTGACAACCGGGACAGGGACTACGAGCAGTACTTC. Translating gives CDNRDRDYEQYF.